The rows below give T cell receptor beta chains drawn from one sample of a study of blood T cell repertoires in COVID-19. TCRdb's table, derived via immunoSEQ multiplex PCR, lists solely in-frame clones and lacks some. Of 120,000 or so clones listed, about 80% are singletons. The source material was peripheral blood. Source of these receptors: a human donor in a cohort sampled during active COVID-19. Each CDR3 is given with its conserved first and last residue. D genes are given only for firm matches. Clone size is given for some rows only: seen once, a few or many times, or a class if the clone is expanded.

abundance: NA
j_gene: TRBJ2-2
v_gene: TRBV7-8
d_gene: NA
CDR3nt: TGTGCCAGCAGCTTACCCTTTAGCACCGGGGAGCTGTTTTTT
CDR3aa: CASSLPFSTGELFF

abundance: NA
j_gene: TRBJ2-1
v_gene: TRBV13
d_gene: TRBD2
CDR3nt: TGTGCCAGCAGCTCAATCATTAGCGGGAGGGCCTCCTACAATGAGCAGTTCTTC
CDR3aa: CASSSIISGRASYNEQFF

abundance: NA
j_gene: TRBJ2-2
v_gene: TRBV7-2
d_gene: NA
CDR3nt: TGTGCCAGCAGCCCCCCCCCGTGGCGGGGGCGATCTAACACCGGGGAGCTGTTTTTT
CDR3aa: CASSPPPWRGRSNTGELFF

abundance: NA
j_gene: TRBJ2-2
v_gene: TRBV28
d_gene: TRBD2
CDR3nt: TGTGCCAGCACCGACGGGGGGTCCACCGGGGAGCTGTTTTTT
CDR3aa: CASTDGGSTGELFF

abundance: NA
j_gene: TRBJ2-1
v_gene: TRBV5-1
d_gene: NA
CDR3nt: TGCGCCAGCAGCTTTGGGGAGGAGACTGATGAGCAGTTCTTC
CDR3aa: CASSFGEETDEQFF

abundance: few
j_gene: TRBJ2-2
v_gene: TRBV9
d_gene: TRBD1
CDR3nt: TGTGCCAGCGCATCACGAGGGGACAGGGGCCCGAACACCGGGGAGCTGTTTTTT
CDR3aa: CASASRGDRGPNTGELFF

abundance: NA
j_gene: TRBJ2-4
v_gene: TRBV3-1/TRBV3-2
d_gene: TRBD2
CDR3nt: TGTGCCAGCAGCCCTTCTCTAGCGGGGGGGCGAGACATTCAGTACTTC
CDR3aa: CASSPSLAGGRDIQYF

abundance: NA
j_gene: TRBJ1-2
v_gene: TRBV7-9
d_gene: NA
CDR3nt: TGTGCCAGTACCCTAGGCCGGGCCGCCCAGGCGGGCGGCTACACCTTC
CDR3aa: CASTLGRAAQAGGYTF

abundance: once
j_gene: TRBJ2-1
v_gene: TRBV27
d_gene: TRBD2
CDR3nt: TGTGCCAGCAGTCCCCTGGGACTAGCGGGGGAGAATGAGCAGTTCTTC
CDR3aa: CASSPLGLAGENEQFF

abundance: NA
j_gene: TRBJ2-3
v_gene: TRBV11-2
d_gene: NA
CDR3nt: TGTGCCAGCAGGTCTACACGGACAGTCACAGATACGCAGTATTTT
CDR3aa: CASRSTRTVTDTQYF

abundance: few
j_gene: TRBJ2-3
v_gene: TRBV27
d_gene: TRBD1
CDR3nt: TGTGCCAGCAGGAGAAACCGGGACAGGGGGCCAGATACGCAGTATTTT
CDR3aa: CASRRNRDRGPDTQYF

abundance: NA
j_gene: TRBJ2-1
v_gene: TRBV9
d_gene: NA
CDR3nt: TGTGCCAGCAGCAAGACTAGTTCCTCCTACAATGAGCAGTTCTTC
CDR3aa: CASSKTSSSYNEQFF

abundance: NA
j_gene: TRBJ1-4
v_gene: TRBV2
d_gene: NA
CDR3nt: TGTGCCAGCAGTGCCCTAACCGGGAGCCCAAAGGAAACTAATGAAAAACTGTTTTTT
CDR3aa: CASSALTGSPKETNEKLFF

abundance: once
j_gene: TRBJ1-1
v_gene: TRBV19
d_gene: NA
CDR3nt: TGTGCCAGTAGTATAGGCGGGGCGAACACTGAAGCTTTCTTT
CDR3aa: CASSIGGANTEAFF

abundance: NA
j_gene: TRBJ2-1
v_gene: TRBV10-3
d_gene: NA
CDR3nt: TGTGCCATCAGTGATAACAGGGACTACAATGAGCAGTTCTTC
CDR3aa: CAISDNRDYNEQFF

abundance: NA
j_gene: TRBJ2-7
v_gene: TRBV28
d_gene: NA
CDR3nt: TGTGCCAGCACGAAGCCGGGGTCCTACGAGCAGTACTTC
CDR3aa: CASTKPGSYEQYF

abundance: NA
j_gene: TRBJ2-5
v_gene: TRBV30
d_gene: NA
CDR3nt: TGTGCCTGGAGACAAGATGAAGAGACCCAGTACTTC
CDR3aa: CAWRQDEETQYF

abundance: NA
j_gene: TRBJ2-3
v_gene: TRBV7-8
d_gene: TRBD2
CDR3nt: TGTGCCAGCACCCCTCTTCGTACTAGCGGGGCGTTAAATACGCAGTATTTT
CDR3aa: CASTPLRTSGALNTQYF

abundance: NA
j_gene: TRBJ2-3
v_gene: TRBV5-1
d_gene: NA
CDR3nt: TGCGCCAGCAGCCCGAATGCCGGTCTCACAGATACGCAGTATTTT
CDR3aa: CASSPNAGLTDTQYF

abundance: NA
j_gene: TRBJ2-2
v_gene: TRBV18
d_gene: TRBD2
CDR3nt: TGTGCCAGCTCAAGGACTAGTTCCACCGGGGAGCTGTTTTTT
CDR3aa: CASSRTSSTGELFF

abundance: NA
j_gene: TRBJ2-7
v_gene: TRBV7-2
d_gene: TRBD2
CDR3nt: TGTGCCAGCAGCTTTAGCGGGTTCTCCTACGAGCAGTACTTC
CDR3aa: CASSFSGFSYEQYF

abundance: once
j_gene: TRBJ2-4
v_gene: TRBV6-5
d_gene: TRBD2
CDR3nt: TGTGCCACCGCTCGGGGAGGGCTCCAAAACATTCAGTACTTC
CDR3aa: CATARGGLQNIQYF

abundance: once
j_gene: TRBJ2-7
v_gene: TRBV3-1/TRBV3-2
d_gene: NA
CDR3nt: TGTGCCAGCAGCCAAGATCCAGGGGGGCCCTACGAGCAGTACTTC
CDR3aa: CASSQDPGGPYEQYF

abundance: NA
j_gene: TRBJ2-7
v_gene: TRBV6-5
d_gene: NA
CDR3nt: TGTGCCAGCCGAGCCAGCGGGCTGTACGAGCAGTACTTC
CDR3aa: CASRASGLYEQYF

abundance: NA
j_gene: TRBJ2-3
v_gene: TRBV29-1
d_gene: TRBD1
CDR3nt: TGCAGCGTTGAAGGGACAGGGGGCGAAGGGAGAACAGATACGCAGTATTTT
CDR3aa: CSVEGTGGEGRTDTQYF

abundance: NA
j_gene: TRBJ2-1
v_gene: TRBV7-2
d_gene: TRBD1
CDR3nt: TGTGCCAGCAGCCCGACAGGGTATGGGTACAATGAGCAGTTCTTC
CDR3aa: CASSPTGYGYNEQFF

abundance: NA
j_gene: TRBJ2-5
v_gene: TRBV6-5
d_gene: NA
CDR3nt: TGTGCCAGCAGGGGCAATAACCGGAACCAAGAGACCCAGTACTTC
CDR3aa: CASRGNNRNQETQYF

abundance: NA
j_gene: TRBJ1-1
v_gene: TRBV30
d_gene: TRBD1
CDR3nt: TGTGCCTGGAGTGGTACAGGGGTGGGCACTGAAGCTTTCTTT
CDR3aa: CAWSGTGVGTEAFF

abundance: NA
j_gene: TRBJ2-7
v_gene: TRBV2
d_gene: NA
CDR3nt: TGTGCCAGCAGCAGGGGATTCTGGCGCGAGCAGTACTTC
CDR3aa: CASSRGFWREQYF

abundance: NA
j_gene: TRBJ2-7
v_gene: TRBV3-1/TRBV3-2
d_gene: NA
CDR3nt: TGTGCCAGCAGCCAATCCTACTCCTACGAGCAGTACTTC
CDR3aa: CASSQSYSYEQYF

abundance: NA
j_gene: TRBJ1-1
v_gene: TRBV18
d_gene: TRBD1
CDR3nt: TGTGCCAGCTCACCATTACAGGGGGAAGCTTTCTTT
CDR3aa: CASSPLQGEAFF

abundance: NA
j_gene: TRBJ2-5
v_gene: TRBV2
d_gene: TRBD2
CDR3nt: TGTGCCAGCGGGACTAGCGGGAGTAAAGAGACCCAGTACTTC
CDR3aa: CASGTSGSKETQYF

abundance: NA
j_gene: TRBJ1-2
v_gene: TRBV14
d_gene: NA
CDR3nt: TGTGCCAGTCTCCTAACAGGGCTCAGGGGCAGAGTCTATGGCTACACCTTC
CDR3aa: CASLLTGLRGRVYGYTF

abundance: few
j_gene: TRBJ2-1
v_gene: TRBV9
d_gene: TRBD2
CDR3nt: TGTGCCAGCAGCGTGGGTAGCGGGGGGTCCCATGAGCAGTTCTTC
CDR3aa: CASSVGSGGSHEQFF

abundance: NA
j_gene: TRBJ2-7
v_gene: TRBV4-3
d_gene: NA
CDR3nt: TGCGCCAGCAGCCAAGAGGACAGCGCCCACGAGCAGTACTTC
CDR3aa: CASSQEDSAHEQYF

abundance: many
j_gene: TRBJ2-1
v_gene: TRBV7-9
d_gene: TRBD2
CDR3nt: TGTGCCAGCAGCCCGACTAGCGGGAGGCCCAATGAGCAGTTCTTC
CDR3aa: CASSPTSGRPNEQFF

abundance: NA
j_gene: TRBJ2-7
v_gene: TRBV5-4
d_gene: TRBD2
CDR3nt: TGTGCCAGCAGCCTGCTGACTAGCGGGGTCTACGAGCAGTACTTC
CDR3aa: CASSLLTSGVYEQYF

abundance: NA
j_gene: TRBJ2-3
v_gene: TRBV24-1
d_gene: TRBD2
CDR3nt: TGTGCCACCAGTGATTTGCCCGGCGGGAGGCCAGATACGCAGTATTTT
CDR3aa: CATSDLPGGRPDTQYF

abundance: NA
j_gene: TRBJ1-3
v_gene: TRBV7-6
d_gene: NA
CDR3nt: TGTGCCAGCAGCGAATCATCGGGGGCTGGAAACACCATATATTTT
CDR3aa: CASSESSGAGNTIYF

abundance: NA
j_gene: TRBJ2-5
v_gene: TRBV27
d_gene: NA
CDR3nt: TGTGCCAGCAGTTTATCAAGCGTAACAAGGGAGACCCAGTACTTC
CDR3aa: CASSLSSVTRETQYF

abundance: NA
j_gene: TRBJ2-1
v_gene: TRBV19
d_gene: NA
CDR3nt: TGTGCCAGTAGCCGGTCGGGGGCCTACAATGAGCAGTTCTTC
CDR3aa: CASSRSGAYNEQFF

abundance: NA
j_gene: TRBJ2-2
v_gene: TRBV9
d_gene: TRBD1
CDR3nt: TGTGCCAGCAGCGCCCGGACAGGAGACACCGGGGAGCTGTTTTTT
CDR3aa: CASSARTGDTGELFF

abundance: NA
j_gene: TRBJ2-3
v_gene: TRBV19
d_gene: NA
CDR3nt: TGTGCCAGTAGTCCTAACAGGCTGAGCACAGATACGCAGTATTTT
CDR3aa: CASSPNRLSTDTQYF

abundance: NA
j_gene: TRBJ1-2
v_gene: TRBV10-3
d_gene: TRBD1
CDR3nt: TGTGCCATCAAGGGGACAGGGGGCAGCTATGGCTACACCTTC
CDR3aa: CAIKGTGGSYGYTF

abundance: NA
j_gene: TRBJ1-2
v_gene: TRBV5-1
d_gene: NA
CDR3nt: TGCGCCAGCAGCTTGGTGGGGGGATCAGGCTATGGCTACACCTTC
CDR3aa: CASSLVGGSGYGYTF

abundance: few
j_gene: TRBJ2-1
v_gene: TRBV7-3
d_gene: TRBD1
CDR3nt: TGTGCCAGCAGCTTACAGCCGGGACAGGGGCAGTTCTTC
CDR3aa: CASSLQPGQGQFF

abundance: NA
j_gene: TRBJ2-1
v_gene: TRBV6-2/TRBV6-3
d_gene: TRBD2
CDR3nt: TGTGCCAGCAGCGACTCCGGCGGGAGCCCCTACAATGAGCAGTTCTTC
CDR3aa: CASSDSGGSPYNEQFF

abundance: NA
j_gene: TRBJ2-5
v_gene: TRBV6-2/TRBV6-3
d_gene: NA
CDR3nt: TGTGCCAGCAGACCTCTCACAGGGATGGGACGAGAGACCCAGTACTTC
CDR3aa: CASRPLTGMGRETQYF

abundance: NA
j_gene: TRBJ1-5
v_gene: TRBV5-1
d_gene: TRBD1
CDR3nt: TGCGCCAGCAGCTTGGCAGGGGGCGGCAATCAGCCCCAGCATTTT
CDR3aa: CASSLAGGGNQPQHF

abundance: NA
j_gene: TRBJ2-3
v_gene: TRBV10-1
d_gene: TRBD2
CDR3nt: TGCGCCAGCAGTGAAACCCCTAGCGGGGGATATACGCAGTATTTT
CDR3aa: CASSETPSGGYTQYF

abundance: NA
j_gene: TRBJ2-7
v_gene: TRBV6-1
d_gene: TRBD1
CDR3nt: TGTGCCAGCAGTGAGGGACAGGGCGACTACGAGCAGTACTTC
CDR3aa: CASSEGQGDYEQYF

abundance: NA
j_gene: TRBJ2-1
v_gene: TRBV18
d_gene: NA
CDR3nt: TGTGCCAGCTCACCCCAGGAGGGGAATGAGCAGTTCTTC
CDR3aa: CASSPQEGNEQFF

abundance: NA
j_gene: TRBJ1-4
v_gene: TRBV6-5
d_gene: NA
CDR3nt: TGTGCCATCATGACTCTCCCGGGTGAAAAACTGTTTTTT
CDR3aa: CAIMTLPGEKLFF

abundance: NA
j_gene: TRBJ1-1
v_gene: TRBV9
d_gene: TRBD1
CDR3nt: TGTGCCAGCAGCGTTTCCACCGACAGGGGGCCTCCTGAAGCTTTCTTT
CDR3aa: CASSVSTDRGPPEAFF

abundance: NA
j_gene: TRBJ2-5
v_gene: TRBV6-2/TRBV6-3
d_gene: TRBD1
CDR3nt: TGTGCCAGCAGCCAGTCACAGGGGGTCCAAGAGACCCAGTACTTC
CDR3aa: CASSQSQGVQETQYF

abundance: NA
j_gene: TRBJ2-1
v_gene: TRBV24-1
d_gene: NA
CDR3nt: TGTGCCACCTCGAGACAGACCTACAATGAGCAGTTCTTC
CDR3aa: CATSRQTYNEQFF

abundance: once
j_gene: TRBJ1-4
v_gene: TRBV27
d_gene: NA
CDR3nt: TGTGCCAGCGCTCCTTCGTGGGAGGTTGAAAAACTGTTTTTT
CDR3aa: CASAPSWEVEKLFF

abundance: few
j_gene: TRBJ2-3
v_gene: TRBV2
d_gene: NA
CDR3nt: TGTGCCAGCAGTTACGGGGTGGGTACAGATACGCAGTATTTT
CDR3aa: CASSYGVGTDTQYF

abundance: NA
j_gene: TRBJ2-5
v_gene: TRBV27
d_gene: TRBD2
CDR3nt: TGTGCCAGCAGCACTAGCGGATTCCAAGAGACCCAGTACTTC
CDR3aa: CASSTSGFQETQYF